The 6 T cell receptor beta chains in this list originate from one sample, sequenced in a study of blood T cell repertoires in COVID-19. The assay was immunoSEQ multiplex PCR, and TCRdb's table has in-frame clones only and misses some. The sample includes approximately 270,000 clones, under 90% seen only once; the top ten take 2% to 2.5%. The material sequenced was peripheral blood. Receptors were obtained from a man aged 45-60 years with acute or convalescent COVID-19.

This chain uses TRBV7-6 with TRBJ2-1, with 7 bases aligning to TRBD2. Germline-derived CDR1 and CDR2 are SGHVS and FNYEAQ. V dropped 1 base and J dropped 7; count of bases not matched to a gene: 16. This CDR3 spans 18 amino acids. This chain's CDR3 is CASSLVPKERGVRNEQFF. In DNA form, the CDR3 reads TGTGCCAGCAGCTTAGTTCCAAAGGAGCGGGGTGTCCGAAATGAGCAGTTCTTC.

The J gene is TRBJ1-2, the V gene TRBV5-1; the match to TRBD1 covers 10 bases. The trim removed 0 bases at V and 8 bases at J, leaving 10 bases unmatched. This CDR3 has 16 amino acids. Per the germline V gene, CDR1 is SGHRS and CDR2 is YFSETQ. The CDR3 sequence: CASSLEAGQGMGGYTF. The CDR3, as DNA: TGCGCCAGCAGCTTGGAAGCGGGACAGGGGATGGGAGGCTACACCTTC.

A single count supports this clone. The V gene is TRBV2, the J gene TRBJ2-7; the D gene is possibly TRBD1 (5 bases). Germline V gene lookup returns CDR1 SNHLY and CDR2 FYNNEI. This CDR3 contains 12 residues. V was shortened by 6 bases and J by 2 bases, with 8 bases between the two germline ends. CDR3 residues: CASSSRAYEQYF. The CDR3 region has the DNA TGTGCCAGCAGCTCCAGGGCCTACGAGCAGTACTTC. Drawing the rest from reference TRBV2 and TRBJ2-7, the complete variable domain is EPEVTQTPSHQVTQMGQEVILRCVPISNHLYFYWYRQILGQKVEFLVSFYNNEISEKSEIFDDQFSVERPDGSNFTLKIRSTKLEDSAMYFCASSSRAYEQYFGPGTRLTVT.

This sequence joins TRBV5-5 and TRBJ2-4, with 9 nucleotides matching TRBD2. V shed 5 bases and J 5 bases; nucleotides not matched to a gene: 5. The CDR3 is 14 amino acids. CDR1 is SGHKS, CDR2 YYEKEE, per germline (reference sequence). CDR3: CASRGLAGQNIQYF. Written as DNA, the CDR3 is TGTGCCAGCAGGGGTCTAGCGGGGCAAAACATTCAGTACTTC.

This sequence joins TRBV5-6 and TRBJ1-2; D is uncertain. Trimming left V 5 bases short and J 8 bases short, with 16 bases between. CDR1 and CDR2 (germline): SGHDT, YYEEEE. The CDR3 loop spans 13 amino acids. CDR3 loop: CASRLQDGMGYTF. The DNA of the CDR3 is TGTGCCAGCAGACTGCAGGATGGTATGGGCTACACCTTC.

This clone occurred a few times. This chain connects TRBV19 to TRBJ1-2; D remains unclear. Germline CDR1 and CDR2: LNHDA and SQIVND (reference sequence). This CDR3 region has 12 residues. V lost 8 bases to trimming and J lost 2 bases, with 9 bases between them. CDR3 residues: CASVGRNYGYTF. Written as DNA, the CDR3 is TGTGCCAGTGTGGGCAGGAACTATGGCTACACCTTC.